This TCR beta chain was sequenced for a study of CD8 T cells in ankylosing spondylitis. Findings of the study overall: Significant enrichment of disease-linked clones was reported in matched ankylosing spondylitis synovial fluid. Reports of some motif variants in reactive arthritis synovial fluid and blood predate this one. As for the disease-linked clones, they showed a CD8+ phenotype and occurred at relatively low frequencies in peripheral blood. The study identified a TCR beta motif of several highly homologous variants that appeared characteristic of ankylosing spondylitis blood.

Trimming stripped 1 base from V and 8 bases from J, with 16 bases between. The CDR3 extends over 14 amino acids. Germline CDR1 is DFQATT and CDR2 is SNEGSKA (reference sequence). Notes on this clonotype: Its target is unknown.

It was by quantitative 5'-RACE with molecular barcodes that TCR beta libraries were made. Each CDR3 protein gets one entry after TCRdb re-called the 5' RACE reads with MiXCR. This table holds some 840,000 distinct CDR3 sequences, roughly 10% found once. Input material: blood, either unsorted or a sorted T cell fraction (not recorded which). The origin of this receptor is a male donor with ankylosing spondylitis. The chain recombines TRBV20-1 with TRBJ2-3; D gene ambiguous. The CDR3 nucleotides are TGCAGTGCTAGAGTACTCGACGACCTGGGTACGCAGTATTTT. Translating gives CSARVLDDLGTQYF.